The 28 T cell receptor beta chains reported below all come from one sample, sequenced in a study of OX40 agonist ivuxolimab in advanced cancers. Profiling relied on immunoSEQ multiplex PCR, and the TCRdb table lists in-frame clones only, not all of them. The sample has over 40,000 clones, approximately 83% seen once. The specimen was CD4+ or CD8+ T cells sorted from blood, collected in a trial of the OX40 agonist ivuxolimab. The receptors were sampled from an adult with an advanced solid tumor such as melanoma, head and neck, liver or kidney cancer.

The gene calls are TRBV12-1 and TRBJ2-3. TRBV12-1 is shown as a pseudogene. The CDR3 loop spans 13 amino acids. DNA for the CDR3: TGTGCCAGCAGCCCGGGACCCGCAGATACGCAGTATTTT. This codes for CASSPGPADTQYF.

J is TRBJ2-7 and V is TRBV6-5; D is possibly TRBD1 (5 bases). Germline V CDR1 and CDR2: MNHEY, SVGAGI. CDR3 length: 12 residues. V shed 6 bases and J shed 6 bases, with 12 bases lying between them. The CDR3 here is CASSDRGLEQYF. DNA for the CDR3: TGTGCCAGCAGCGACAGAGGTCTCGAGCAGTACTTC.

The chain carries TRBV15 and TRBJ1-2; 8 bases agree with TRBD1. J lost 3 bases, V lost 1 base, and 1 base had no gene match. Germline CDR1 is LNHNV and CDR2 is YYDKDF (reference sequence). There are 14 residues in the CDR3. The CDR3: CATSRGQGYYGYTF. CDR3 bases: TGTGCCACCAGCAGAGGACAGGGGTACTATGGCTACACCTTC.

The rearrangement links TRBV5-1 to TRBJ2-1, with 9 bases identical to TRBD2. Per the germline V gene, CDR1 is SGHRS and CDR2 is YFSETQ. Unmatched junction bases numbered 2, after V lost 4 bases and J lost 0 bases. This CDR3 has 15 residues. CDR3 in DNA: TGCGCCAGCAGCGATAGCGGGGGCTCCTACAATGAGCAGTTCTTC. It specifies CASSDSGGSYNEQFF. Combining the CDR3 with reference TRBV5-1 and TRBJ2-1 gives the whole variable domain KAGVTQTPRYLIKTRGQQVTLSCSPISGHRSVSWYQQTPGQGLQFLFEYFSETQRNKGNFPGRFSGRQFSNSRSEMNVSTLELGDSALYLCASSDSGGSYNEQFFGPGTRLTVL.

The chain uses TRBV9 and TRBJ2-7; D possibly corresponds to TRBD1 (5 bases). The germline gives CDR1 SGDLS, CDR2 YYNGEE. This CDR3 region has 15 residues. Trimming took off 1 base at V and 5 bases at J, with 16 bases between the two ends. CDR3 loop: CASSVTPQGWDEQYF. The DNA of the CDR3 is TGTGCCAGCAGCGTAACCCCCCAGGGATGGGACGAGCAGTACTTC.

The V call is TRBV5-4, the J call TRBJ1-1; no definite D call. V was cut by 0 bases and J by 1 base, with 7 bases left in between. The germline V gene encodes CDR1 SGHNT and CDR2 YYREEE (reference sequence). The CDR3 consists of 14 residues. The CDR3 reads CASSLDFPNTEAFF. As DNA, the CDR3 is TGTGCCAGCAGCTTGGATTTCCCGAACACTGAAGCTTTCTTT.

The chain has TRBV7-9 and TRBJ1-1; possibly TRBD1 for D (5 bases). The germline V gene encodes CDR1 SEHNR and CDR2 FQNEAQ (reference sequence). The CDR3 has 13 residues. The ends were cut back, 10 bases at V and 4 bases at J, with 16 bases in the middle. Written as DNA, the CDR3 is TGTGCCACCGTGCCCCGGGGGACCACTGAAGCTTTCTTT. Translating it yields CATVPRGTTEAFF. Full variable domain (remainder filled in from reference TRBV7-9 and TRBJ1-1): DTGVSQNPRHKITKRGQNVTFRCDPISEHNRLYWYRQTLGQGPEFLTYFQNEAQLEKSRLLSDRFSAERPKGSFSTLEIQRTEQGDSAMYLCATVPRGTTEAFFGQGTRLTVV.

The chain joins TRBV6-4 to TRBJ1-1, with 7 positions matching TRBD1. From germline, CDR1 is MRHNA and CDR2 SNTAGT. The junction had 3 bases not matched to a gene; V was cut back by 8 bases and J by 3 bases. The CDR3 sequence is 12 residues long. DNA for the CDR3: TGTGCCAGCGACAGGGCCTACACTGAAGCTTTCTTT. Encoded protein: CASDRAYTEAFF.

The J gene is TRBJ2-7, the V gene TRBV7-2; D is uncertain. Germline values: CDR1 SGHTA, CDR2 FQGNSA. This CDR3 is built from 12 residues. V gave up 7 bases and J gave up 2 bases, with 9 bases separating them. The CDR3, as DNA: TGTGCCAGCACCGGACGGACCTACGAGCAGTACTTC. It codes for CASTGRTYEQYF.

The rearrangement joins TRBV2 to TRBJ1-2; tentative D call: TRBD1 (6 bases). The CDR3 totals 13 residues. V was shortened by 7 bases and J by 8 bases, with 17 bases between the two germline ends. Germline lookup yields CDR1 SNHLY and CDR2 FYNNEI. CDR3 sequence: CASTTRRGEGYTF. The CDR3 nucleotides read TGTGCCAGCACCACCAGGAGGGGGGAAGGCTACACCTTC.

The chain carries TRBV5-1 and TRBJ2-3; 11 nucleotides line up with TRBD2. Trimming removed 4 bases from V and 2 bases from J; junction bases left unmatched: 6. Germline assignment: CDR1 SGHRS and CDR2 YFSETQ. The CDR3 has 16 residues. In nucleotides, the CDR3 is TGCGCCAGCAGCCCGGGGACTAGCGGTAACACAGATACGCAGTATTTT. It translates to CASSPGTSGNTDTQYF.

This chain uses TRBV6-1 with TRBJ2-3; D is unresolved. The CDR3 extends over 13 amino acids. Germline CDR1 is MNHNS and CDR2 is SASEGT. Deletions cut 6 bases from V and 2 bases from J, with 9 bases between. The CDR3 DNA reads TGTGCCAGCAGAGGCGGAAACACAGATACGCAGTATTTT. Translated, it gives CASRGGNTDTQYF.

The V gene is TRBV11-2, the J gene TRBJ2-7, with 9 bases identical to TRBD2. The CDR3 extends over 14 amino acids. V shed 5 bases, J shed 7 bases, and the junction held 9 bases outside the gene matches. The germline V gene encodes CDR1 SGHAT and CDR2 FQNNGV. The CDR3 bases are TGTGCCAGCAGCGGCTGGACTAGCGTGGGAGAGCAGTACTTC. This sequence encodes CASSGWTSVGEQYF.

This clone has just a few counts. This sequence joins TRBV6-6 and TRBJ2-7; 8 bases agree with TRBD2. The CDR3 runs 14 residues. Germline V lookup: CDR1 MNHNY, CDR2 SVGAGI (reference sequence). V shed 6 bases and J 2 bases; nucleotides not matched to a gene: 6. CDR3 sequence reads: CASRKGTRTYEQYF. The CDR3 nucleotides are TGTGCCAGCAGGAAAGGGACTAGGACCTACGAGCAGTACTTC.

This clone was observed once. The CDR3 protein is CASSRTRNTGELFF. The CDR3 DNA reads TGTGCCAGCAGTCGGACTAGGAACACCGGGGAGCTGTTTTTT. The chain recombines TRBV6-5 with TRBJ2-2, with 7 bases identical to TRBD2. This CDR3 spans 14 amino acids. The ends lost 5 bases at V and 1 base at J; junction bases unmatched: 1. Germline-derived CDR1 and CDR2 are MNHEY and SVGAGI.

The CDR3 DNA sequence: TGTGCCAGCAGTGAATGGGGGAACGCGAACACCGGGGAGCTGTTTTTT. Amino acid sequence: CASSEWGNANTGELFF. The chain combines TRBV2 with TRBJ2-2, with D perhaps assigned TRBD1 or TRBD2 (5 bases each). The CDR3 has 16 residues. Germline V gives CDR1 SNHLY, CDR2 FYNNEI. V was cut by 2 bases and J by 0 bases, with 10 bases left in between.

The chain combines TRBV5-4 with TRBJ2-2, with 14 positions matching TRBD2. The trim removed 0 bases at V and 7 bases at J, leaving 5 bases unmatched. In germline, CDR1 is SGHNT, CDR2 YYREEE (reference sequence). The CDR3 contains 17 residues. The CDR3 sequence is CASSLVGLAGVGGELFF. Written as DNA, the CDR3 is TGTGCCAGCAGCTTGGTGGGACTAGCGGGAGTTGGCGGGGAGCTGTTTTTT.

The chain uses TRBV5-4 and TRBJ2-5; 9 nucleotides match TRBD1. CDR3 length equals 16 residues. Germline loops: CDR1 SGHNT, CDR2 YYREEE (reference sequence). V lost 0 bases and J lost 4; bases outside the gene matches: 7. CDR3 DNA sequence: TGTGCCAGCAGCTTGGCCCGAGACAGGGGGTCAGAGACCCAGTACTTC. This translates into CASSLARDRGSETQYF.

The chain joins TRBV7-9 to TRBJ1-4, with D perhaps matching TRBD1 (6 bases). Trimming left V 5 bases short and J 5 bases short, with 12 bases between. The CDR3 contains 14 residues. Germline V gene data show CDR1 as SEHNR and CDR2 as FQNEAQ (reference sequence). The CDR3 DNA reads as TGTGCCAGCAGCGTTGGACAGATGAATGAAAAACTGTTTTTT. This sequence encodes CASSVGQMNEKLFF.

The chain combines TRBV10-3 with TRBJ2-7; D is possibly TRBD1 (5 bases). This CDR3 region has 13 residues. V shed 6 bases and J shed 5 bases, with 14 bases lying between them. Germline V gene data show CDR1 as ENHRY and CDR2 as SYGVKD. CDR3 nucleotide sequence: TGTGCCATCAGAACAGGTTTTTCCAACGAGCAGTACTTC. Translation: CAIRTGFSNEQYF.

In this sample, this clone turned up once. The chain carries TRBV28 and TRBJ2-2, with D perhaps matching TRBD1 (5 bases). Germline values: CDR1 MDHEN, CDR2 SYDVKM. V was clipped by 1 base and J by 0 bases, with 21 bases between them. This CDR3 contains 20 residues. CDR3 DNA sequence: TGTGCCAGCAGTTTATCAGGGATCCGGCGCAGGCCCGCGAACACCGGGGAGCTGTTTTTT. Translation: CASSLSGIRRRPANTGELFF. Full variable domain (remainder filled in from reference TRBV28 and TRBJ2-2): DVKVTQSSRYLVKRTGEKVFLECVQDMDHENMFWYRQDPGLGLRLIYFSYDVKMKEKGDIPEGYSVSREKKERFSLILESASTNQTSMYLCASSLSGIRRRPANTGELFFGEGSRLTVL.

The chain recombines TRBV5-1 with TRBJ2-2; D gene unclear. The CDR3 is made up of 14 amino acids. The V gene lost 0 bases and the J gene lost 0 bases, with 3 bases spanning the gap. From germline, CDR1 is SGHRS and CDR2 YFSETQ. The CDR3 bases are TGCGCCAGCAGCTTGGGCACGAACACCGGGGAGCTGTTTTTT. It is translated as CASSLGTNTGELFF.

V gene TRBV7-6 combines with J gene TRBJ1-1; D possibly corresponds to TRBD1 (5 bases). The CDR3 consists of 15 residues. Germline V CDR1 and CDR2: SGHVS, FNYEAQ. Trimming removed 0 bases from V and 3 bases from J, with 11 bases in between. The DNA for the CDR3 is TGTGCCAGCAGCTTAGCGCTACAGGCAGACACTGAAGCTTTCTTT. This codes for CASSLALQADTEAFF.

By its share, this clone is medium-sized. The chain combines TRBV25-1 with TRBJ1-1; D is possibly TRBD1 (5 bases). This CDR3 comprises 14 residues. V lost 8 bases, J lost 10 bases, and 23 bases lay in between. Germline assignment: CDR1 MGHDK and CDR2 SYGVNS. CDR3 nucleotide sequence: TGTGCCAGCGCACCAACTAAAAGACAGTCGGCAGCTTTCTTT. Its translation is CASAPTKRQSAAFF. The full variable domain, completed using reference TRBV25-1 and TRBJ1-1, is EADIYQTPRYLVIGTGKKITLECSQTMGHDKMYWYQQDPGMELHLIHYSYGVNSTEKGDLSSESTVSRIRTEHFPLTLESARPSHTSQYLCASAPTKRQSAAFFGQGTRLTVV.

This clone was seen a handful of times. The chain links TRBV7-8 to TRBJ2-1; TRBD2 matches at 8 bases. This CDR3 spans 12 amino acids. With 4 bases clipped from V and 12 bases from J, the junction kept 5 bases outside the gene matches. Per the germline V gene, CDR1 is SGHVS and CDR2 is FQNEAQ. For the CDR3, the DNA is TGTGCCAGCAGCTACCTGGCGGGGGGGCAGTTCTTC. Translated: CASSYLAGGQFF. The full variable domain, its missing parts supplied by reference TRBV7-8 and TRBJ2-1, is GAGVSQSPRYKVAKRGQDVALRCDPISGHVSLFWYQQALGQGPEFLTYFQNEAQLDKSGLPSDRFFAERPEGSVSTLKIQRTQQEDSAVYLCASSYLAGGQFFGPGTRLTVL.

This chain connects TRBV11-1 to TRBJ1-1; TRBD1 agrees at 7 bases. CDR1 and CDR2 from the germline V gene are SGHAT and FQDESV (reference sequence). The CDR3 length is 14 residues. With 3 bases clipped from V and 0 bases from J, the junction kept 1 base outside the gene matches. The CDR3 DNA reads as TGTGCCAGCAGCTTGGGACAGTTGAACACTGAAGCTTTCTTT. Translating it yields CASSLGQLNTEAFF. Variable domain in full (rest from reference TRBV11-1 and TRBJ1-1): EAEVAQSPRYKITEKSQAVAFWCDPISGHATLYWYRQILGQGPELLVQFQDESVVDDSQLPKDRFSAERLKGVDSTLKIQPAELGDSAMYLCASSLGQLNTEAFFGQGTRLTVV.

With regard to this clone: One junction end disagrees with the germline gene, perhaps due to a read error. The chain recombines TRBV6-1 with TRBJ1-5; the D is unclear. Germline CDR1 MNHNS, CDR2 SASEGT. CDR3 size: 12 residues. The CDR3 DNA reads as TGTGCCAGCAGCGAAGGGAGTCAGCCCCAGCATTTT. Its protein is CASSEGSQPQHF.

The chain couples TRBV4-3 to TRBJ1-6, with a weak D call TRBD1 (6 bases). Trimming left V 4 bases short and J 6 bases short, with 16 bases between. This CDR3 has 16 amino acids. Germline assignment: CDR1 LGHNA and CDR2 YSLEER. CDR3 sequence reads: CASSPEQGASNSPLHF. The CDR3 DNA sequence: TGCGCCAGCAGCCCGGAACAGGGTGCGTCTAATTCACCCCTCCACTTT.